This T cell receptor (beta chain) was retrieved from a study of blood T cell repertoires in COVID-19. About the research overall: Acute-phase and convalescent COVID-19 samples originated in the United States, Italy and Spain.

Per the study methods: The assay estimated nucleated cells by amplifying reference gene primers. Produced via immunoSEQ multiplex PCR; TCRdb's table is partial and in-frame only. V, J and clone size are those of that table, while D and trimming were read from the DNA. This sample has around 190,000 clones; 86% occur once, and the top ten carry around 21%. Looked up from germline, CDR1 is MNHEY and CDR2 is SMNVEV (reference sequence). This CDR3 has 15 residues. The trim removed 4 bases at V and 1 base at J, leaving 3 bases unmatched. The V call is TRBV27, the J call TRBJ2-5, with 10 bases aligning to TRBD2. This receptor was identified in a man aged 65 to 79 with active or convalescent COVID-19. Sequencing input: peripheral blood. Here the CDR3 reads CASSSLAGAQETQYF. As DNA, the CDR3 is TGTGCCAGCAGTTCCCTAGCGGGGGCCCAAGAGACCCAGTACTTC.